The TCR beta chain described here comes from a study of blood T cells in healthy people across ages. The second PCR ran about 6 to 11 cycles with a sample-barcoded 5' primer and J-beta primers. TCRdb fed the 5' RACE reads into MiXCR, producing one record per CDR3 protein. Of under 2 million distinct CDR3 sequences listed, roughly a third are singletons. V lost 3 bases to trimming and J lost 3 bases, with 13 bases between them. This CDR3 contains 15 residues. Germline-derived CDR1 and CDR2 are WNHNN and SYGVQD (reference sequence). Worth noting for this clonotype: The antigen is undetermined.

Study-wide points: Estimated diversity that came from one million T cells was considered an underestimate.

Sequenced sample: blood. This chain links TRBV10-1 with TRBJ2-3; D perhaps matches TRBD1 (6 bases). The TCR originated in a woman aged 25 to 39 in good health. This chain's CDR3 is CASSERAGETDTQYF. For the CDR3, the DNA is TGCGCCAGCAGTGAAAGGGCAGGGGAGACAGATACGCAGTATTTT.